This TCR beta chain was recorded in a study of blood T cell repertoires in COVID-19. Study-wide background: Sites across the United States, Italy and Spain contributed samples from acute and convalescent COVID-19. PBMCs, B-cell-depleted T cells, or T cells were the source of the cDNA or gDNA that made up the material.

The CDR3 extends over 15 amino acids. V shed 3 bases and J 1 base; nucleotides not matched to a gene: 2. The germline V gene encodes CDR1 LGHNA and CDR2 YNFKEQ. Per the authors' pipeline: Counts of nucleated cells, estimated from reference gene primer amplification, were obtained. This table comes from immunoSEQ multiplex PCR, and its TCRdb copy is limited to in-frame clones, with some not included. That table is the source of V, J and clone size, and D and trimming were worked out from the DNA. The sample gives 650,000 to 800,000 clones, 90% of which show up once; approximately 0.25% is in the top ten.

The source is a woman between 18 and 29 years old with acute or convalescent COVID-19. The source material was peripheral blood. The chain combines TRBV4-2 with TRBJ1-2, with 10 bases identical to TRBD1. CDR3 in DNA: TGTGCCAGCAGCCAGACAGGGGGCGGTAACTATGGCTACACCTTC. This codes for CASSQTGGGNYGYTF.